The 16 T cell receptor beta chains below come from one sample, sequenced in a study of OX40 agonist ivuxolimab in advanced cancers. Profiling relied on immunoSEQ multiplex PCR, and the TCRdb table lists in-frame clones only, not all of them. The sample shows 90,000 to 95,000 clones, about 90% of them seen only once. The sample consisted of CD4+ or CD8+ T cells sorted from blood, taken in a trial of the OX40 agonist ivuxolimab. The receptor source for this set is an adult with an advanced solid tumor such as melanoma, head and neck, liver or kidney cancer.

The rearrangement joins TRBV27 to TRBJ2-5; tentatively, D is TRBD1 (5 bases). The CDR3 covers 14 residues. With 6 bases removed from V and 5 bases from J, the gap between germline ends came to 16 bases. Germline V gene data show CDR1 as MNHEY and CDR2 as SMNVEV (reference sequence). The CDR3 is CASRKGLSRETQYF. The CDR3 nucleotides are TGTGCCAGCAGAAAGGGGTTATCCCGGGAGACCCAGTACTTC.

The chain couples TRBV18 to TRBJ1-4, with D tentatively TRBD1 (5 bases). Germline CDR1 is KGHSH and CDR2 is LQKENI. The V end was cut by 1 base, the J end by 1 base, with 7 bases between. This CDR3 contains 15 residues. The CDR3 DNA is TGTGCCAGCTCACCACAGACAGTAACTAATGAAAAACTGTTTTTT. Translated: CASSPQTVTNEKLFF.

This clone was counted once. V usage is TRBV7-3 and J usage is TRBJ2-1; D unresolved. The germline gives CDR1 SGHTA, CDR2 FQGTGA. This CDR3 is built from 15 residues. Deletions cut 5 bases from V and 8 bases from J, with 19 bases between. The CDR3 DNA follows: TGTGCCAGCAGCCCGGTGGCGGCAGGCAGTCATGAGCAGTTCTTC. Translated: CASSPVAAGSHEQFF.

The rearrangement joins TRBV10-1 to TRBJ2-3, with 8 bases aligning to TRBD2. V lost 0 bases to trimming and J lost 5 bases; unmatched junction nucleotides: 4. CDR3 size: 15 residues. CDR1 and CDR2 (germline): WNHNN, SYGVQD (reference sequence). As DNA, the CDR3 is TGCGCCAGCAGTGAGTCGGCGGGAGGAATAGATACGCAGTATTTT. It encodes CASSESAGGIDTQYF.

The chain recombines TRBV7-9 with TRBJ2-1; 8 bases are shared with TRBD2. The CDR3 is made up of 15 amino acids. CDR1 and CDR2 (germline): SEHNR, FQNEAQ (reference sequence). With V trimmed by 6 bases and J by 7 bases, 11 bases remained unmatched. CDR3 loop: CASRPQVAGLNEQFF. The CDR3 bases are TGTGCCAGCAGGCCTCAGGTAGCGGGACTAAATGAGCAGTTCTTC.

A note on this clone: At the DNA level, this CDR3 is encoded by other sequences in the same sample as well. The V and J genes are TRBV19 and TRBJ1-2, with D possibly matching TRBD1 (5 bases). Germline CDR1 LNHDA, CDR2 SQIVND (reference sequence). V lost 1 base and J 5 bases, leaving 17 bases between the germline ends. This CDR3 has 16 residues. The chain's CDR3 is CASSIGRQRRGYGYTF. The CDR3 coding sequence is TGTGCCAGTAGTATAGGGCGACAGCGGCGGGGGTATGGCTACACCTTC.

The CDR3 DNA sequence: TGTGCCAGCAGCTACCAGAGGACAACTAATGAAAAACTGTTTTTT. This encodes CASSYQRTTNEKLFF. V is TRBV7-8 and J is TRBJ1-4; D unclear. The CDR3 is 15 residues long. V lost 4 bases, J lost 0 bases, and 9 bases lay in between. The germline gives CDR1 SGHVS, CDR2 FQNEAQ.

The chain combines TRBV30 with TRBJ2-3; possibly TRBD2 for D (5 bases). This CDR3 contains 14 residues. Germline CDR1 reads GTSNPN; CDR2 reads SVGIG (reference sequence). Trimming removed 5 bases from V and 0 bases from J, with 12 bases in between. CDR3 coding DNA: TGTGCCTGGCGCCTTGGCGGGAGCACAGATACGCAGTATTTT. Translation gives CAWRLGGSTDTQYF. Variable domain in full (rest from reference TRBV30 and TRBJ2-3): SQTIHQWPATLVQPVGSPLSLECTVEGTSNPNLYWYRQAAGRGLQLLFYSVGIGQISSEVPQNLSASRPQDRQFILSSKKLLLSDSGFYLCAWRLGGSTDTQYFGPGTRLTVL.

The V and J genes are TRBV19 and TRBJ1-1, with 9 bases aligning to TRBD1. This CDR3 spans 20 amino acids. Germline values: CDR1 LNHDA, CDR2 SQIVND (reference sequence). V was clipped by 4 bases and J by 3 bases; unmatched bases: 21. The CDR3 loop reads CASSRGGTGRYSLGDTEAFF. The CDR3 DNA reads TGTGCCAGTAGTAGGGGCGGGACAGGGAGATACTCCCTGGGGGACACTGAAGCTTTCTTT. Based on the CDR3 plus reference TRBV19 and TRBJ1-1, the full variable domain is DGGITQSPKYLFRKEGQNVTLSCEQNLNHDAMYWYRQDPGQGLRLIYYSQIVNDFQKGDIAEGYSVSREKKESFPLTVTSAQKNPTAFYLCASSRGGTGRYSLGDTEAFFGQGTRLTVV.

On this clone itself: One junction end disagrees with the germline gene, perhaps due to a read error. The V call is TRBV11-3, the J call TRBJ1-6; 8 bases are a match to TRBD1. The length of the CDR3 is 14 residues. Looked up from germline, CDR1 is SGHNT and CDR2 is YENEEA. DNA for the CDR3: TGTGTCAGCAGCTTACCAGGGGGCGGGAGACCCCTCCACTTT. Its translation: CVSSLPGGGRPLHF.

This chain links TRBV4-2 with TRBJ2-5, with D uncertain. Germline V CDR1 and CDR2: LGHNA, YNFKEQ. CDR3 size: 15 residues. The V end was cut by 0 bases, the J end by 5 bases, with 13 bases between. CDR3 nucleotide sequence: TGTGCCAGCAGCCAAGAGAGCCGGAGTAGGGAGACCCAGTACTTC. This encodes CASSQESRSRETQYF.

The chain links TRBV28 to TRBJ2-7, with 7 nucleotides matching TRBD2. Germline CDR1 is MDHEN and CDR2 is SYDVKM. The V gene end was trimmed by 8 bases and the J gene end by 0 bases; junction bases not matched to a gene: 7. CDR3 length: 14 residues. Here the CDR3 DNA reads TGTGCCAGCCTTCTGTCTAGCGGCTCCTACGAGCAGTACTTC. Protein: CASLLSSGSYEQYF. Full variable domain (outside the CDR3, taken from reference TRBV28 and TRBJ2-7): DVKVTQSSRYLVKRTGEKVFLECVQDMDHENMFWYRQDPGLGLRLIYFSYDVKMKEKGDIPEGYSVSREKKERFSLILESASTNQTSMYLCASLLSSGSYEQYFGPGTRLTVT.

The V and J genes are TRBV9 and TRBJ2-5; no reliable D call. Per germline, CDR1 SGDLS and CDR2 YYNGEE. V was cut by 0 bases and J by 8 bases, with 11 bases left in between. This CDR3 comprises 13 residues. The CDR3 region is CASSVEPAGTQYF. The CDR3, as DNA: TGTGCCAGCAGCGTAGAGCCAGCCGGAACCCAGTACTTC.

CDR3 sequence reads: CASSPRGRENQPQHF. The CDR3 DNA reads TGTGCCAGCTCACCAAGGGGCAGGGAAAATCAGCCCCAGCATTTT. The chain recombines TRBV18 with TRBJ1-5; a possible D gene is TRBD1 (5 bases). CDR3 size: 15 residues. The V gene lost 2 bases and the J gene lost 4 bases, with 12 bases spanning the gap. Germline V gene sequence: CDR1 KGHSH, CDR2 LQKENI.

CDR3 sequence (DNA): TGTGCCAGCAGCTTAGATCCTAGGGAAGTTAAGTTCTTC. Residues: CASSLDPREVKFF. The chain combines TRBV7-2 with TRBJ2-1; the D is unclear. With 1 base removed from V and 14 bases from J, the gap between germline ends came to 15 bases. Germline assignment: CDR1 SGHTA and CDR2 FQGNSA. The CDR3 covers 13 residues.

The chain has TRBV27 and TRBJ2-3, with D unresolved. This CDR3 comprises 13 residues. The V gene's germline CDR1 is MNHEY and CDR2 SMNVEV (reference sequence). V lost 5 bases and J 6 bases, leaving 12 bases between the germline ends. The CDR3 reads CASSRGLGDTQYF. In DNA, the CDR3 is TGTGCCAGCAGTCGTGGGCTCGGGGATACGCAGTATTTT.